Sequencing of this TCR beta chain was carried out in a study of CD8 T cells in Susac syndrome. Study at large: Sequenced Susac syndrome patients included roughly six with clinically active disease and 8 or 9 in remission. Findings of the study overall: The study admitted that it had a relatively small number of individuals in its TCR sequencing and HLA analysis.

As for this clonotype: What it recognizes is unknown.

Random hexamers were used to reverse transcribe roughly 0.5 to 1 ug of RNA. One entry per CDR3 protein results from TCRdb running MiXCR on the immunoSEQ multiplex PCR reads. The sample shows under 200,000 distinct CDR3 sequences, 94% of them seen only once. The CDR3 extends over 14 amino acids. Trimming removed 6 bases at V and 4 bases at J, with 15 bases between. TCR beta from blood CD8+ and CD4+ T cells was sequenced. Patients with Susac syndrome met the recently defined diagnostic criteria for definite or probable disease. This receptor was identified in a human donor with Susac syndrome. Sequencing input: CD4+ T cells from PBMCs. This chain links TRBV12-3 or TRBV12-4 with TRBJ1-1, with D possibly matching TRBD1 (6 bases). The CDR3 DNA reads TGTGCCAGCAGGAGGGGGGAATCTTCCACTGAAGCTTTCTTT. Its translation is CASRRGESSTEAFF.